This section outlines one T cell receptor beta chain sequence together with its context. Its antigen remains unidentified. The TRB cDNA libraries were prepared by 5' RACE with UMI labels. Following a re-call of the 5' RACE reads, TCRdb has one entry per CDR3 protein and lacks DNA. Recorded for this sample: some 140,000 distinct CDR3 sequences. The data are from a study of CXCR3-negative and CXCR3-positive naive CD8 T cells. General study results and limits: A higher hydrophobicity marked the TRB CDR3s of CXCR3-positive naive cells versus CXCR3-negative naive cells. Naive CXCR3-negative cells resembled naive CXCR3-positive cells in TRBV-TRBJ usage; memory cells differed. After cryopreservation, CXCR3 expression dropped partially; most assays used fresh PBMCs. Both of the naive subsets showed about the same high diversity, but memory CD8+ cells had much less.

A CD45RO-CCR7+CD27+CD95- phenotype identified naive CD8+ T cells. The sample consisted of naive CXCR3+ CD8+ T cells from blood. Subset denoted: CD45RO-CCR7+CD27+CD95- naive CD8+ T cells expressing CXCR3 (TNR3+). The receptor comes from a human donor in good health. Some clones in this sample may be carry-over from other donors' samples.

CDR3 protein: CASSPVGVDEAFF. The chain combines TRBV5-6 with TRBJ1-1; checking the TCRdb D call of TRBD1 is not possible without DNA. CDR3 length: 13 amino acids. The V gene's germline CDR1 is SGHDT and CDR2 YYEEEE. Full variable domain (outside the CDR3, taken from reference TRBV5-6 and TRBJ1-1): DAGVTQSPTHLIKTRGQQVTLRCSPKSGHDTVSWYQQALGQGPQFIFQYYEEEERQRGNFPDRFSGHQFPNYSSELNVNALLLGDSALYLCASSPVGVDEAFFGQGTRLTVV.